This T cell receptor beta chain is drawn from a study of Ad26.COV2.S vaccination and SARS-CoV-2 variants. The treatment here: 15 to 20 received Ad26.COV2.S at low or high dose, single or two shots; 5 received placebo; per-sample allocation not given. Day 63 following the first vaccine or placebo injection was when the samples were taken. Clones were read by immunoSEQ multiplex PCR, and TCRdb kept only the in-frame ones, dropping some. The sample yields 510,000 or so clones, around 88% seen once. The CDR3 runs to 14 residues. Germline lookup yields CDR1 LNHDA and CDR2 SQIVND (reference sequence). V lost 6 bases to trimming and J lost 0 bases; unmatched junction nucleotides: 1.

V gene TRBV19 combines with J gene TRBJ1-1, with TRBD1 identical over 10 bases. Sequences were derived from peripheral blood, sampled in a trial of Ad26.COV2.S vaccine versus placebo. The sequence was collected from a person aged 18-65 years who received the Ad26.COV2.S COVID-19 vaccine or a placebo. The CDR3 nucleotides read TGTGCCAGTAGGGGACAGGGGATGAACACTGAAGCTTTCTTT. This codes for CASRGQGMNTEAFF.